The 23 T cell receptor beta chains presented below share a single source sample, sequenced in a study of Tregs in tolerant kidney transplant recipients. Method: immunoSEQ multiplex PCR; TCRdb's copy keeps in-frame clones and lacks some. The sample's table shows approximately 50,000 clones. The sequencing used CD4+ T cells from blood, collected before the transplant. The receptors originated from a human donor who received a combined kidney and bone marrow transplant.

On this clone itself: The read finishes 3 residues shy of the CDR3 end, and the germline J gene is used to complete it. The V gene is TRBV20-1, the J gene TRBJ2-2; 8 nucleotides match TRBD1. The CDR3 is made up of 14 amino acids. The V segment lost 2 bases and the J segment 4 bases; nucleotides outside the gene matches: 3. Germline CDR1 and CDR2: DFQATT and SNEGSKA (reference sequence). The CDR3 here is CSARQGAGTGELFF. The CDR3 DNA, read in part, is TGCAGTGCTAGACAGGGGGCGGGCACCGGGGAG.

Concerning this clone: The read terminates 3 residues before the CDR3 end, so the remaining end is supplied by the germline J gene. The chain is built from TRBV7-2 and TRBJ1-5; 7 nucleotides agree with TRBD1. J lost 1 base, V lost 8 bases, and 8 bases had no gene match. The CDR3 contains 15 residues. CDR1 SGHTA and CDR2 FQGNSA come from the germline V gene. The CDR3 reads CASSPGQRSNQPQHF. The CDR3 DNA, read in part, is TGTGCCAGCTCGCCGGGACAGAGAAGCAATCAGCCC. The whole variable domain, remainder taken from reference TRBV7-2 and TRBJ1-5, is GAGVSQSPSNKVTEKGKDVELRCDPISGHTALYWYRQSLGQGLEFLIYFQGNSAPDKSGLPSDRFSAERTGGSVSTLTIQRTQQEDSAVYLCASSPGQRSNQPQHFGDGTRLSIL.

Here the CDR3 reads CASSLERENEQYF. The CDR3 bases that were read are TGTGCCAGCAGTCTAGAGCGGGAGAACGAG. The chain recombines TRBV2 with TRBJ2-7, with 8 bases that match TRBD2. With the read ending 3 residues before the CDR3 end, the germline J gene is used to fill in that end. V was pared by 5 bases and J by 5 bases, with 5 bases of the junction left unmatched. CDR1 and CDR2 (germline): SNHLY, FYNNEI. The CDR3 runs to 13 residues.

A remark on this clone: The read ends 3 residues shy of where the CDR3 ends; the end is completed using the germline J gene. The rearrangement links TRBV19 to TRBJ1-1; perhaps TRBD1 as D (6 bases). The V gene's germline CDR1 is LNHDA and CDR2 SQIVND (reference sequence). CDR3 length: 11 residues. The part of the CDR3 DNA that was read is TGTGCCAGTAAAGGGGGGGCCGAA. As protein: CASKGGAE. The whole CDR3 protein reads CASKGGAEAFF.

Regarding this clone: Sequencing ends 3 residues short of the CDR3 end; the germline J gene provides the rest. V and J are TRBV7-9 and TRBJ2-5; 8 bases map to TRBD1. V gave up 5 bases and J gave up 5 bases; unmatched junction bases: 7. The length of the CDR3 is 14 residues. The V gene's germline CDR1 is SEHNR and CDR2 FQNEAQ (reference sequence). CDR3 in amino acids: CASSRDRGSETQYF. CDR3 DNA, as far as it was read: TGTGCCAGCAGCCGCGACAGGGGAAGTGAGACC.

Remarks on this clone: The DNA ends 3 residues before the CDR3 does, and the rest of the CDR3 is filled in from the germline J gene. The V gene is TRBV6-4, the J gene TRBJ2-3; 11 bases map to TRBD2. The CDR3 runs to 15 residues. V lost 3 bases, J lost 4 bases, and 3 bases stayed unmatched. Germline V gene sequence: CDR1 MRHNA, CDR2 SNTAGT. The sequenced CDR3 bases are TGTGCCAGCAGTGATCTAGCGGGAGGTCCAGATACG. Translated: CASSDLAGGPDT. The CDR3 as a whole reads CASSDLAGGPDTQYF.

Notes on this clone: The missing CDR3 end, 3 residues past where the read stops, is filled in from the germline J gene. The chain couples TRBV7-1 to TRBJ2-7; the match to TRBD2 covers 15 bases. TRBV7-1 qualifies as an ORF whose function is uncertain. V trimming: 2 bases; J trimming: 4 bases; junction bases outside the gene matches: 12. CDR3 length equals 19 residues. The CDR3 bases that were read are TGTGCCAGCAGCTCAATAAATTGGGGACTAGCGGGAGGTCAATACGAG. It yields the protein CASSSINWGLAGGQYE. The entire CDR3 protein reads CASSSINWGLAGGQYEQYF.

With regard to this clone: The read ends 3 residues early relative to the CDR3; the germline J gene fills the gap. The rearrangement uses TRBV2 and TRBJ2-7; D is tentatively TRBD1 or TRBD2 (5 bases each). CDR1 is SNHLY and CDR2 is FYNNEI in the germline V gene. This CDR3 spans 15 amino acids. V was clipped by 0 bases and J by 3 bases, with 12 bases between them. The DNA read from the CDR3 is TGTGCCAGCAGTGAAGCCCCAGGGAGCTACTACGAG. This encodes CASSEAPGSYYE. The entire CDR3 protein reads CASSEAPGSYYEQYF. The full variable domain, completed using reference TRBV2 and TRBJ2-7, is EPEVTQTPSHQVTQMGQEVILRCVPISNHLYFYWYRQILGQKVEFLVSFYNNEISEKSEIFDDQFSVERPDGSNFTLKIRSTKLEDSAMYFCASSEAPGSYYEQYFGPGTRLTVT.

As concerns this clone: The CDR3 end falls 3 residues outside the read, so it is completed with the germline J gene. V usage is TRBV19 and J usage is TRBJ2-2; 10 bases match TRBD2. Per germline, CDR1 LNHDA and CDR2 SQIVND (reference sequence). The junction had 5 bases not matched to a gene; V was cut back by 5 bases and J by 5 bases. The CDR3 extends over 15 amino acids. CDR3 DNA, as far as it was read: TGTGCCAGTAGTCTACTAGCGGGACGGACCGGGGAG. It encodes CASSLLAGRTGE. In full, the CDR3 is CASSLLAGRTGELFF.

Remarks on this clone: Read coverage stops 3 residues before the CDR3 terminus; the germline J gene supplies the remainder. V gene TRBV19 combines with J gene TRBJ1-5; 7 bases are shared with TRBD1. The V gene end was trimmed by 6 bases and the J gene end by 3 bases; junction bases not matched to a gene: 11. Germline loops: CDR1 LNHDA, CDR2 SQIVND (reference sequence). The CDR3 is 16 amino acids. Here the CDR3 reads CASSTSRGLSNQPQHF. Incomplete CDR3 DNA: TGTGCCAGTAGCACGTCGAGGGGGCTCTCCAATCAGCCC. Complete variable domain (other parts from reference TRBV19 and TRBJ1-5): DGGITQSPKYLFRKEGQNVTLSCEQNLNHDAMYWYRQDPGQGLRLIYYSQIVNDFQKGDIAEGYSVSREKKESFPLTVTSAQKNPTAFYLCASSTSRGLSNQPQHFGDGTRLSIL.

As concerns this clone: The read ends 3 residues before the CDR3 terminus; that terminus is restored from the germline J gene. The rearrangement uses TRBV6-2 or TRBV6-3 and TRBJ2-7; TRBD1 might be the D (6 bases). Germline V lookup: CDR1 MNHEY, CDR2 SVGEGT. V was pared by 5 bases and J by 3 bases, with 11 bases between. This CDR3 spans 13 amino acids. CDR3 region: CASSTGINYEQYF. Incomplete CDR3 DNA: TGTGCCAGCAGTACAGGGATCAACTACGAG.

In the case of this clone: The read falls 3 residues short of the CDR3 end, and the missing part is taken from the germline J gene. The chain employs TRBV7-2 and TRBJ2-3; possible D gene TRBD2, 5 bases. Germline V gives CDR1 SGHTA, CDR2 FQGNSA. This CDR3 is 13 amino acids long. Trimming took 3 bases from V and 4 from J, leaving 8 bases between them. The CDR3 region is CASSLDLPDTQYF. The covered CDR3 bases are TGTGCCAGCAGCTTGGACTTACCAGATACG.

In the case of this clone: Read coverage stops 3 residues before the CDR3 terminus; the germline J gene supplies the remainder. V usage is TRBV7-9 and J usage is TRBJ2-6; D uncertain. Germline-derived CDR1 and CDR2 are SEHNR and FQNEAQ (reference sequence). V was shortened by 0 bases and J by 2 bases, with 5 bases between the two germline ends. The CDR3 spans 15 residues. The sequenced CDR3 bases are TGTGCCAGCAGCTTAGCGGCCGCTGGGGCCAACGTC. Amino acids: CASSLAAAGANV. The complete CDR3 protein is CASSLAAAGANVLTF.

Comment on this clone: The read halts 3 residues ahead of the CDR3 end, with the missing end drawn from the germline J gene. The V gene is TRBV10-3, the J gene TRBJ1-6; TRBD1 aligns across 9 bases. This CDR3 contains 15 residues. V gave up 6 bases and J gave up 9 bases; unmatched junction bases: 9. Germline V lookup: CDR1 ENHRY, CDR2 SYGVKD. The sequenced part of the CDR3 DNA is TGTGCCATCAGCACCGGGACAGGGATGTTTTCACCC. Amino acid sequence: CAISTGTGMFSP. In full, the CDR3 reads CAISTGTGMFSPLHF.

Turning to this clone: The CDR3 end lies 3 residues beyond the end of the read and is filled in from the germline J gene. The V call is TRBV20-1, the J call TRBJ1-5, with 8 nucleotides matching TRBD1. The junction had 10 bases not matched to a gene; V was cut back by 3 bases and J by 0 bases. The CDR3 consists of 17 residues. CDR1 DFQATT and CDR2 SNEGSKA come from the germline V gene (reference sequence). CDR3 DNA (partial): TGCAGTGCTAGGCGGACAGGGCGAAAGTATAGCAATCAGCCC. This encodes CSARRTGRKYSNQP. The CDR3 in its entirety is CSARRTGRKYSNQPQHF.

With respect to this clone: The CDR3 end is not reached by the read, which stops 3 residues before it; the germline J gene fills it in. The rearrangement joins TRBV30 to TRBJ2-7; D is possibly TRBD1 (6 bases). The V and J ends lost 2 bases and 0 bases respectively, with 11 bases between them. CDR1 and CDR2 from the germline V gene are GTSNPN and SVGIG (reference sequence). The CDR3 has 14 residues. CDR3 in amino acids: CAWSRQASSYEQYF. The CDR3 DNA, read in part, is TGTGCCTGGAGTCGACAGGCGAGCTCCTACGAG.

Note on this clone: The read ends 3 residues early relative to the CDR3; the germline J gene fills the gap. This chain links TRBV6-2 or TRBV6-3 with TRBJ2-7; D is ambiguous. Germline V lookup: CDR1 MNHEY, CDR2 SVGEGT. The CDR3 has 12 residues. V shed 2 bases and J shed 6 bases, with 8 bases lying between them. The CDR3 spells CASSYRSFEQYF. CDR3 DNA (partial): TGTGCCAGCAGTTACAGGTCTTTCGAG.

With respect to this clone: Coverage ceases 3 residues before the CDR3 finishes, and the germline J gene fills in the end. The V gene is TRBV7-2, the J gene TRBJ2-2; a weak D match, TRBD1 (6 bases). The germline V gene encodes CDR1 SGHTA and CDR2 FQGNSA. The CDR3 is made up of 18 amino acids. The CDR3 is CASRLARTGKGNTGELFF. The CDR3 DNA, read in part, is TGTGCAAGTCGCTTAGCGCGAACAGGGAAGGGGAACACCGGGGAG. Filled out from reference TRBV7-2 and TRBJ2-2, the complete variable domain reads GAGVSQSPSNKVTEKGKDVELRCDPISGHTALYWYRQSLGQGLEFLIYFQGNSAPDKSGLPSDRFSAERTGGSVSTLTIQRTQQEDSAVYLCASRLARTGKGNTGELFFGEGSRLTVL.

On this clone: The read ends 3 residues before the CDR3 terminus; that terminus is restored from the germline J gene. V usage is TRBV18 and J usage is TRBJ1-5, with TRBD1 matching 10 bases. This CDR3 is built from 16 residues. In germline, CDR1 is KGHSH, CDR2 LQKENI. The J segment lost 3 bases and the V segment lost 5 bases, leaving 7 bases of the junction unmatched. The sequenced CDR3 bases are TGTGCCAGCTCAGAAGGACAGGGGGTCCTCAATCAGCCC. It yields the protein CASSEGQGVLNQP. The complete CDR3 sequence is CASSEGQGVLNQPQHF.

As for this clone: The read ends 3 residues before the CDR3 terminus; that terminus is restored from the germline J gene. J is TRBJ2-1 and V is TRBV2; 7 bases fit TRBD1. CDR3 length: 15 amino acids. The V segment lost 10 bases and the J segment 0 bases; nucleotides outside the gene matches: 9. Germline V gene sequence: CDR1 SNHLY, CDR2 FYNNEI. This chain's CDR3 is CATLRQGDSYNEQFF. Incomplete CDR3 DNA: TGTGCCACCCTTAGACAGGGAGACTCCTACAATGAG.

As concerns this clone: The sequence runs out 3 residues before the end of the CDR3; the remainder is reconstructed from the germline J gene. The chain employs TRBV30 and TRBJ2-7, with D tentatively TRBD2 (6 bases). CDR1 and CDR2 from the germline V gene are GTSNPN and SVGIG (reference sequence). The V gene lost 1 base and the J gene lost 6 bases, with 13 bases spanning the gap. The CDR3 runs 13 residues. CDR3 loop: CAWSGGDFGEQYF. CDR3 DNA, as far as it was read: TGTGCCTGGAGTGGCGGGGATTTCGGCGAG. Full variable domain (remainder filled in from reference TRBV30 and TRBJ2-7): SQTIHQWPATLVQPVGSPLSLECTVEGTSNPNLYWYRQAAGRGLQLLFYSVGIGQISSEVPQNLSASRPQDRQFILSSKKLLLSDSGFYLCAWSGGDFGEQYFGPGTRLTVT.

About this clone itself: The read finishes 3 residues shy of the CDR3 end, and the germline J gene is used to complete it. V is TRBV20-1 and J is TRBJ2-2; TRBD2 matches at 10 bases. The V gene end was trimmed by 0 bases and the J gene end by 4 bases; junction bases not matched to a gene: 8. CDR1 is DFQATT, CDR2 SNEGSKA, per germline (reference sequence). The CDR3 sequence is 17 residues long. The CDR3 spells CSARDMLAGVFTGELFF. The DNA read from the CDR3 is TGCAGTGCTAGAGATATGCTAGCGGGAGTTTTCACCGGGGAG.

About this clone itself: The sequenced fragment ends 3 residues before the CDR3 boundary, so the rest is inferred from the germline J gene. This chain joins TRBV30 and TRBJ1-5; possible D gene TRBD1, 5 bases. The CDR3 loop spans 14 amino acids. Trimming took 2 bases from V and 1 from J, leaving 9 bases between them. Germline CDR1 GTSNPN, CDR2 SVGIG (reference sequence). The covered CDR3 bases are TGTGCCTGGAGTAGAGCAGGGAGCAATCAGCCC. Its protein is CAWSRAGSNQP. The entire CDR3 protein is CAWSRAGSNQPQHF. The full variable domain, its missing parts supplied by reference TRBV30 and TRBJ1-5, is SQTIHQWPATLVQPVGSPLSLECTVEGTSNPNLYWYRQAAGRGLQLLFYSVGIGQISSEVPQNLSASRPQDRQFILSSKKLLLSDSGFYLCAWSRAGSNQPQHFGDGTRLSIL.